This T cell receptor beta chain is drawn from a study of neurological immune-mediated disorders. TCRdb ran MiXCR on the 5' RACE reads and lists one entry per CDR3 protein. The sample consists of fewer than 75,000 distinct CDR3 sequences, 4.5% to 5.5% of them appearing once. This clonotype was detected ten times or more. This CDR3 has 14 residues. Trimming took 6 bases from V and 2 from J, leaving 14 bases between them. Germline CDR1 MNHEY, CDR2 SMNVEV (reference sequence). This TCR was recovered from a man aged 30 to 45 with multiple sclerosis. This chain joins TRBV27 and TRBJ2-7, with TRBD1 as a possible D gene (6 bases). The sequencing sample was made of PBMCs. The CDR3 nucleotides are TGTGCCAGCAGGCCAACAGGGTACACCTACGAGCAGTACTTC. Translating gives CASRPTGYTYEQYF.